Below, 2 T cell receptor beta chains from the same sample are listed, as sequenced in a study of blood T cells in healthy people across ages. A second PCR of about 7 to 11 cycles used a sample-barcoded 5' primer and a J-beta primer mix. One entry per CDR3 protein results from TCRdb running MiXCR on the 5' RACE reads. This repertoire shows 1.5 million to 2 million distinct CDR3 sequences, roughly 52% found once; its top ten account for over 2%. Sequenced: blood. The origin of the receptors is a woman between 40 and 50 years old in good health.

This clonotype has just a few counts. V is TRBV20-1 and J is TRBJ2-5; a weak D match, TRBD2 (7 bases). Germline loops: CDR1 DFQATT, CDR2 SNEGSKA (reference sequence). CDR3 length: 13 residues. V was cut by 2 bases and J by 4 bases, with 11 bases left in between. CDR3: CSARSGGRETQYF. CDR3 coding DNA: TGCAGTGCTAGATCCGGGGGGCGAGAGACCCAGTACTTC.

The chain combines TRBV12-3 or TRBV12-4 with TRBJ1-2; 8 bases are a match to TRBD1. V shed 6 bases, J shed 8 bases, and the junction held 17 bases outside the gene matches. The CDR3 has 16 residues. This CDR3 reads CASSQTKRTGWLGYTF. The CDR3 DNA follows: TGTGCCAGCAGCCAGACTAAGCGGACAGGGTGGTTGGGCTACACCTTC.